This T cell receptor beta chain was captured in a study of blood T cells in healthy people across ages. Study-level information: Per two T cells, template switching captured roughly one barcoded beta molecule.

This clonotype was counted between two and nine times. What it binds is not known. Germline values: CDR1 SGHAT, CDR2 FQNNGV. There are 16 residues in the CDR3. J gave up 4 bases and V 0 bases, and 7 bases lay outside the gene matches. Caucasian individuals from Russia who were healthy and aged about 6 to 100 acted as donors. Next came a second PCR, run for about 6 to 11 cycles, which used a sample-barcoded 5' primer along with a J-beta primer mix. TCRdb reprocessed the 5' RACE reads with MiXCR, giving one entry per CDR3 protein. The sample holds approximately 780,000 distinct CDR3 sequences, about a quarter seen once. Findings and caveats of the study: TCR beta diversity, measured per million T cells, fell in a roughly linear way with age.

Another study also made use of these data, one on T cells of mothers and their children. That report adds: Each child contributed approximately 2.9 million TCR beta CDR3 reads, while each mother contributed over 8 million.

The sample consisted of blood. V usage is TRBV11-2 and J usage is TRBJ2-7, with 9 bases that match TRBD2. This receptor was obtained from a boy younger than 18 in good health. CDR3 bases: TGTGCCAGCAGCTTAGAACTCCTAGCGGGATATTACGAGCAGTACTTC. Translation gives CASSLELLAGYYEQYF. Using reference TRBV11-2 and TRBJ2-7 for the parts outside the CDR3, the full variable domain is EAGVAQSPRYKIIEKRQSVAFWCNPISGHATLYWYQQILGQGPKLLIQFQNNGVVDDSQLPKDRFSAERLKGVDSTLKIQPAKLEDSAVYLCASSLELLAGYYEQYFGPGTRLTVT.